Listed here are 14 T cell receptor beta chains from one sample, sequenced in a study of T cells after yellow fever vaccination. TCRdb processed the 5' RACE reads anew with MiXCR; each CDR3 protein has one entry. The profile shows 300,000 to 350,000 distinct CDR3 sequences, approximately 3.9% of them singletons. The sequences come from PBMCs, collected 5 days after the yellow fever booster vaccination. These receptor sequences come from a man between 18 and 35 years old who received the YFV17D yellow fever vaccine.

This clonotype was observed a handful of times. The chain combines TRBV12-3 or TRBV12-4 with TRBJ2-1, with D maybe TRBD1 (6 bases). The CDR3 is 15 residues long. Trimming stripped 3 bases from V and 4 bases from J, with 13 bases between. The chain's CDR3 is CASSFRDKVYNEQFF. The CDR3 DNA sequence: TGTGCCAGCAGTTTTCGGGACAAGGTTTACAATGAGCAGTTCTTC.

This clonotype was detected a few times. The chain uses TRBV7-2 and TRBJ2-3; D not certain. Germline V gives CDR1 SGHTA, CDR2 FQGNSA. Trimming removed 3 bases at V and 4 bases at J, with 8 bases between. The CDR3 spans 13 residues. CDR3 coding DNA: TGTGCCAGCAGCTTCTGGCTGCCAGATACGCAGTATTTT. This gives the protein CASSFWLPDTQYF. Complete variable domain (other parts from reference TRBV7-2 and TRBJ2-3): GAGVSQSPSNKVTEKGKDVELRCDPISGHTALYWYRQSLGQGLEFLIYFQGNSAPDKSGLPSDRFSAERTGGSVSTLTIQRTQQEDSAVYLCASSFWLPDTQYFGPGTRLTVL.

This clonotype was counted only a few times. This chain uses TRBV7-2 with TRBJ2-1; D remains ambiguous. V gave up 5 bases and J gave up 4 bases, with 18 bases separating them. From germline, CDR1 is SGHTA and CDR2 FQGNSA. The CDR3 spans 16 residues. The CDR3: CASSPHPALLYNEQFF. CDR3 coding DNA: TGTGCCAGCAGCCCTCACCCCGCCCTATTATACAATGAGCAGTTCTTC.

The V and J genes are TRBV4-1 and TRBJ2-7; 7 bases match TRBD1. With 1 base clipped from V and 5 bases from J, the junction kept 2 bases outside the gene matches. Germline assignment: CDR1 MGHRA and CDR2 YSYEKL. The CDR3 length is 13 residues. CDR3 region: CASSQGTGDEQYF. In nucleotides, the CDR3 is TGCGCCAGCAGCCAAGGAACAGGGGACGAGCAGTACTTC.

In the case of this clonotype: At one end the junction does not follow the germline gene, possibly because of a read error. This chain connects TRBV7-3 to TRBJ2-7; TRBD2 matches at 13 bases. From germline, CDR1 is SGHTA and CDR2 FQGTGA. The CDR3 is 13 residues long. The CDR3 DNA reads TGTGCCAGCAGCTCAGGGACTAGCGGGACCCACCACTTC. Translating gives CASSSGTSGTHHF.

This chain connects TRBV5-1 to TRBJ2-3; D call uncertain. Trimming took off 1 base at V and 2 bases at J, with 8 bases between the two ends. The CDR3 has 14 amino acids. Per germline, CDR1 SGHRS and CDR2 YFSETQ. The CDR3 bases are TGCGCCAGCAGCTTGAGTAAATACACAGATACGCAGTATTTT. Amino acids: CASSLSKYTDTQYF.

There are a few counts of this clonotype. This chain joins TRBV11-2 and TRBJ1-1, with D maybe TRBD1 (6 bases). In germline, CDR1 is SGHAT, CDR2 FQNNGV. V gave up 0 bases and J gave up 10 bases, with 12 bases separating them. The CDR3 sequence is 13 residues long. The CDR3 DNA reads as TGTGCCAGCAGCTTAGAGCGGGGGCTTCCAGCTTTCTTT. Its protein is CASSLERGLPAFF.

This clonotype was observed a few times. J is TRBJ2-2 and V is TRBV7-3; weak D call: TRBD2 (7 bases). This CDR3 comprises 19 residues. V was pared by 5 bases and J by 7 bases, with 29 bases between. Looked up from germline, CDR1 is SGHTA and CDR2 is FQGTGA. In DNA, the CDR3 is TGTGCCAGCAGCCGAAGACCCCTTAGGGGGGGGGCTGGAGACGGGGAGCTGTTTTTT. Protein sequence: CASSRRPLRGGAGDGELFF.

CDR3 coding DNA: TGCGCCAGCAGCCAAGACAACCGGGTGGGCACTGAAGCTTTCTTT. Translating gives CASSQDNRVGTEAFF. This chain uses TRBV4-3 with TRBJ1-1; D is unclear. Deletions cut 0 bases from V and 4 bases from J, with 12 bases between. CDR3 size: 15 residues. Germline V gene lookup returns CDR1 LGHNA and CDR2 YSLEER.

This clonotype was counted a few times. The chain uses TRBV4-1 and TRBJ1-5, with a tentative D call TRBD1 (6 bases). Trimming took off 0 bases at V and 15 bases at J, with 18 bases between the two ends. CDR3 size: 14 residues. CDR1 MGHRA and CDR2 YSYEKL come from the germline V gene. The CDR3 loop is CASSQDWMTGSMHF. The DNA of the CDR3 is TGCGCCAGCAGCCAAGATTGGATGACAGGCTCTATGCATTTT.

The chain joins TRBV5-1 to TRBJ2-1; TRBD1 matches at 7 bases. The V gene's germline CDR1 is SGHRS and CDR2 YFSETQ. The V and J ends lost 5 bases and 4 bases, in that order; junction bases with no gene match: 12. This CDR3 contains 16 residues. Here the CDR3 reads CASSGGEQGLYNEQFF. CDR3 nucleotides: TGCGCCAGCAGTGGGGGAGAACAGGGGCTATACAATGAGCAGTTCTTC.

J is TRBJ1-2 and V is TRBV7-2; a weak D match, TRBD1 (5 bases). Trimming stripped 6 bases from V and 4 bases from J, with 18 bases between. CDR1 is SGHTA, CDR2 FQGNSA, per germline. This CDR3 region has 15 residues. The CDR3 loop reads CASSDARGIIYGYTF. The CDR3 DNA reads TGTGCCAGCAGTGACGCCCGGGGCATTATCTATGGCTACACCTTC.

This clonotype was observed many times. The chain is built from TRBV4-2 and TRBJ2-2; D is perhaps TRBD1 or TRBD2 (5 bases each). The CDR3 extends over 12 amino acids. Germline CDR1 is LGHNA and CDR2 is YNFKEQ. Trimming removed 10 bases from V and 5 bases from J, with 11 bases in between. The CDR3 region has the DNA TGTGCCACGGGGCAGGGAACCGGGGAGCTGTTTTTT. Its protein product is CATGQGTGELFF.

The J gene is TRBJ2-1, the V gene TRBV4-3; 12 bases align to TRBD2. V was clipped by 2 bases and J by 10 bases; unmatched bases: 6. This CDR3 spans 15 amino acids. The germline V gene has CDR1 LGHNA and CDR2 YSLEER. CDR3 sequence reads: CASSQLTSGGQEQFF. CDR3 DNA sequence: TGCGCCAGCAGCCAATTGACTAGCGGGGGCCAGGAGCAGTTCTTC.